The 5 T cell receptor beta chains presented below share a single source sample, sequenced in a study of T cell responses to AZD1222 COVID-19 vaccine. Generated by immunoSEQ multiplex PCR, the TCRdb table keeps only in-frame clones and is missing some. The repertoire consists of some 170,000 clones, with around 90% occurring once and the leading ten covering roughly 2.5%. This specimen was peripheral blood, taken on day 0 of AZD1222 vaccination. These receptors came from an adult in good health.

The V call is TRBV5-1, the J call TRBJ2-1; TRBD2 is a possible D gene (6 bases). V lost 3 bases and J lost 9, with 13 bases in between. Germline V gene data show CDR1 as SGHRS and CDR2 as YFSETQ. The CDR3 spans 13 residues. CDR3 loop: CASSSGAGSEQFF. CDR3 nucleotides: TGCGCCAGCAGCTCCGGGGCCGGGAGTGAGCAGTTCTTC.

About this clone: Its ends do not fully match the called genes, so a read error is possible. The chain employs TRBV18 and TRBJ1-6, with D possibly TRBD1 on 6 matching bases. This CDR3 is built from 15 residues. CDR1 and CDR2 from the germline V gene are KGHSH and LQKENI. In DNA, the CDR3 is TGTGCCAGCCGCAAGGGGGTCTCCAATAATTCACCCCTCCACTTT. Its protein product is CASRKGVSNNSPLHF.

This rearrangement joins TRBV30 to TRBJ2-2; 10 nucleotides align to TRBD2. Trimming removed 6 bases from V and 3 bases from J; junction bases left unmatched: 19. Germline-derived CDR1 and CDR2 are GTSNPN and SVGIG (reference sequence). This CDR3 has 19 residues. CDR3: CACFGARLAGVGYTGELFF. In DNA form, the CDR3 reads TGTGCCTGTTTTGGTGCGAGGCTAGCGGGAGTGGGTTACACCGGGGAGCTGTTTTTT.

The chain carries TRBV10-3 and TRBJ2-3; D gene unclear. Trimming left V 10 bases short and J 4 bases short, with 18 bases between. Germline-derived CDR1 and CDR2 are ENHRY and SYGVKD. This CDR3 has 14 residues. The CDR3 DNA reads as TGTGCCACGAAAACCGGCCGCGAGGCAGATACGCAGTATTTT. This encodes CATKTGREADTQYF.

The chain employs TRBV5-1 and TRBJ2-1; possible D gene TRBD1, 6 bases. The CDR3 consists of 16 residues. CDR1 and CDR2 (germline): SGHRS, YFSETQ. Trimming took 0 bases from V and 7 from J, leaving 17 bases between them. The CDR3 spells CASSLALGRGFNEQFF. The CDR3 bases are TGCGCCAGCAGCTTGGCCCTCGGCAGGGGATTTAATGAGCAGTTCTTC.